The next 8 T cell receptor beta chains were all read from a single sample in a study of control samples from healthy donors and cancer patients. The protocol was immunoSEQ multiplex PCR, while the TCRdb copy is restricted to in-frame clones and leaves out a portion. The table shows about 150,000 clones, with around 90% occurring only once. The sample comprised blood. Source of these receptors: a woman aged 25 to 39 in good health.

The chain employs TRBV6-6 and TRBJ1-5; no clear D gene. This CDR3 contains 15 residues. Germline values: CDR1 MNHNY, CDR2 SVGAGI (reference sequence). V lost 0 bases and J 7 bases, leaving 13 bases between the germline ends. CDR3 coding DNA: TGTGCCAGCAGTTACTCTGCCGGGGTTCGACAGCCCCAGCATTTT. This translates into CASSYSAGVRQPQHF.

The chain has TRBV7-9 and TRBJ2-3, with D unresolved. Trimming took 6 bases from V and 0 from J, leaving 16 bases between them. Per the germline V gene, CDR1 is SEHNR and CDR2 is FQNEAQ (reference sequence). The CDR3 length is 16 residues. The CDR3 protein is CASRGNQVGSTDTQYF. CDR3 sequence (DNA): TGTGCCAGCAGGGGGAATCAAGTCGGGAGCACAGATACGCAGTATTTT.

V is TRBV20-1 and J is TRBJ2-5; a possible D gene is TRBD1 (8 bases). The length of the CDR3 is 14 residues. The V end lost 6 bases, the J end lost 2 bases, and 16 bases lay between the germline ends. Germline lookup yields CDR1 DFQATT and CDR2 SNEGSKA (reference sequence). DNA of the CDR3: TGCAGTGCCAGTACAGGGGGGGCTCAAGAGACCCAGTACTTC. Amino acids: CSASTGGAQETQYF.

This chain links TRBV28 with TRBJ2-2; D may be TRBD1 or TRBD2 (6 bases each). Trimming pared 6 bases from V and 5 bases from J, leaving 16 bases between. CDR3 size: 15 residues. Germline CDR1 reads MDHEN; CDR2 reads SYDVKM. CDR3 amino acids: CASRTGLSGTGELFF. The CDR3 DNA reads TGTGCCAGCAGAACAGGGCTAAGCGGGACCGGGGAGCTGTTTTTT.

The gene calls are TRBV7-3 and TRBJ2-2, with 7 bases that match TRBD2. J lost 7 bases, V lost 2 bases, and 1 base had no gene match. Germline-derived CDR1 and CDR2 are SGHTA and FQGTGA. This CDR3 is 13 amino acids long. CDR3: CASSLLAGGELFF. The CDR3 DNA reads as TGTGCCAGCAGCTTATTAGCGGGCGGGGAGCTGTTTTTT.

This chain joins TRBV10-3 and TRBJ2-1, with 7 bases identical to TRBD2. CDR1 ENHRY and CDR2 SYGVKD come from the germline V gene. The CDR3 length is 16 residues. V lost 1 base and J lost 7; bases outside the gene matches: 10. CDR3 DNA sequence: TGTGCCATCAGTGAGTGGGGCGGGAGCTCTAAAAATGAGCAGTTCTTC. This translates into CAISEWGGSSKNEQFF.

This chain links TRBV14 with TRBJ2-7; D possibly uses TRBD1 or TRBD2 (5 bases each). Germline V gene data show CDR1 as SGHDN and CDR2 as FVKESK. Trimming stripped 4 bases from V and 1 base from J, with 14 bases between. The CDR3 is made up of 15 amino acids. In nucleotides, the CDR3 is TGTGCCAGCAGCCCTTCGGGGCTGCTTTCCTACGAGCAGTACTTC. This codes for CASSPSGLLSYEQYF.

J is TRBJ1-1 and V is TRBV7-9; 7 bases align to TRBD1. The trim removed 6 bases at V and 2 bases at J, leaving 12 bases unmatched. The CDR3 is 16 residues long. Germline V gene sequence: CDR1 SEHNR, CDR2 FQNEAQ (reference sequence). The CDR3 loop reads CASSQPGTDPNTEAFF. The CDR3 DNA reads as TGTGCCAGCAGTCAACCCGGGACAGATCCTAACACTGAAGCTTTCTTT.